This is a list of T cell receptor beta chains from one sample in a study of human T cells and chemical hapten exposure. Via MiXCR, TCRdb re-called the RACE reads, giving one row per CDR3 protein. Of a few hundred thousand distinct CDR3 sequences listed, roughly 6% are singletons. Sample: whole blood, taken in connection with sensitization to the hapten diphenylcyclopropenone (DPC). Receptors were obtained from a woman aged 18-29 years with alopecia areata. Some clones in this sample may be carry-over from other donors' samples. CDR3s include the opening cysteine and the closing phenylalanine or tryptophan. D genes are given only for firm matches. Not every row has a clone size; where given, it reads once, few, many or a size class.

j_call d_call v_call clone_size cdr3_aa cdr3_nt
TRBJ1-1 TRBD1 TRBV5-5 . CASSLQGAITRTEAFF TGTGCCAGCAGCTTACAGGGGGCAATAACCCGCACTGAAGCTTTCTTT
TRBJ1-3 . TRBV6-6 many CASSSVEGFSGNTIYF TGTGCCAGCAGTTCGGTCGAAGGCTTTTCCGGAAACACCATATATTTT
TRBJ2-5 . TRBV27 few CASSLSGTGHLQETQYF TGTGCCAGCAGTTTATCAGGTACAGGGCACCTCCAAGAGACCCAGTACTTC
TRBJ2-5 . TRBV7-9 few CASSLVGSQETQYF TGTGCCAGCAGCTTAGTGGGGTCACAAGAGACCCAGTACTTC
TRBJ1-4 TRBD1 TRBV7-2 many CASSPDRVNEKLFF TGTGCCAGCAGTCCGGACAGGGTTAATGAAAAACTGTTTTTT
TRBJ2-3 . TRBV6-1 few CASSELEAMSTDTQYF TGTGCCAGCAGCGAACTAGAAGCGATGAGCACAGATACGCAGTATTTT
TRBJ1-4 . TRBV7-8 . CASSLYRGPTTNEKLFF TGTGCCAGCAGCTTATATAGGGGACCTACAACTAATGAAAAACTGTTTTTT
TRBJ1-1 TRBD1 TRBV20-1 . CSAREGQKNEAFF TGCAGTGCTAGAGAGGGACAGAAGAATGAAGCTTTCTTT
TRBJ2-5 . TRBV11-1 . CASSLGTTIGTKETQYF TGTGCCAGCAGCTTAGGAACTACCATCGGTACTAAAGAGACCCAGTACTTC
TRBJ2-2 TRBD2 TRBV6-5 . CASSYTSGGAYTGELFF TGTGCCAGCAGTTACACTAGCGGGGGGGCCTACACCGGGGAGCTGTTTTTT
TRBJ1-5 . TRBV5-8 few CASRKFGAGLYSNQPQHF TGTGCCAGCAGAAAATTTGGGGCAGGGCTTTATAGCAATCAGCCCCAGCATTTT
TRBJ2-3 TRBD2 TRBV4-3 . CASSQTLAGVLSSTDTQYF TGCGCCAGCAGCCAAACGCTAGCGGGGGTTCTTTCTAGCACAGATACGCAGTATTTT
TRBJ2-5 . TRBV7-3 . CASSQDPGIQETQYF TGTGCCAGCAGCCAGGACCCTGGGATCCAAGAGACCCAGTACTTC
TRBJ1-3 . TRBV4-3 many CASSQEGFSGNTIYF TGCGCCAGCAGCCAAGAGGGGTTCTCTGGAAACACCATATATTTT
TRBJ2-7 . TRBV3-1 few CASSQGGAGSSYEQYF TGTGCCAGCAGCCAAGGTGGGGCAGGCAGCTCCTACGAGCAGTACTTC
TRBJ2-7 TRBD1 TRBV28 few CASSLRTGGNEQYF TGTGCCAGCAGTTTAAGGACAGGGGGAAACGAGCAGTACTTC
TRBJ2-5 TRBD2 TRBV20-1 . CSAPLLAGGQETQYF TGCAGTGCCCCCCTTCTAGCGGGTGGGCAAGAGACCCAGTACTTC
TRBJ1-6 . TRBV11-1 many CASSLAPGRNSPLHF TGTGCCAGCAGCTTAGCCCCGGGCCGGAATTCACCCCTCCACTTT
TRBJ2-3 . TRBV27 . CASSLYAGAADTQYF TGTGCCAGCAGTTTATACGCGGGGGCGGCAGATACGCAGTATTTT
TRBJ2-3 TRBD2 TRBV20-1 few CSAATSGVDTQYF TGCAGTGCTGCGACTAGCGGGGTAGATACGCAGTATTTT
TRBJ1-2 . TRBV5-1 many CASSLGTFPYGYTF TGCGCCAGCAGCTTGGGCACATTCCCCTATGGCTACACCTTC
TRBJ1-4 TRBD1 TRBV28 . CASTDRSGGEKLFF TGTGCCAGCACGGACAGGTCAGGCGGTGAAAAACTGTTTTTT